These 2 T cell receptor beta chains originate from one sample sequenced in a study of blood T cell repertoires in COVID-19. Assay: immunoSEQ multiplex PCR; the TCRdb copy retains only in-frame clones and omits some. The table has around 210,000 clones, 85% to 90% seen once. What was sequenced was peripheral blood. The receptors shown here come from a man aged 18 to 35 with active or convalescent COVID-19.

V is TRBV24-1 and J is TRBJ2-2; TRBD2 aligns across 8 bases. This CDR3 region has 15 residues. V gave up 3 bases and J gave up 6 bases; unmatched junction bases: 5. Germline V gene data show CDR1 as KGHDR and CDR2 as SFDVKD. The CDR3 is CATSDPSGSAGELFF. DNA for the CDR3: TGTGCCACCAGTGATCCCAGCGGGAGTGCCGGGGAGCTGTTTTTT.

V and J are TRBV10-2 and TRBJ1-1, with D perhaps TRBD1 (6 bases). The CDR3 is 14 residues long. Germline CDR1 WSHSY, CDR2 SAAADI. V gave up 3 bases and J gave up 0 bases, with 8 bases separating them. CDR3 nucleotides: TGCGCCAGCAGTGACAGGGGCTTGAACACTGAAGCTTTCTTT. Residues: CASSDRGLNTEAFF.